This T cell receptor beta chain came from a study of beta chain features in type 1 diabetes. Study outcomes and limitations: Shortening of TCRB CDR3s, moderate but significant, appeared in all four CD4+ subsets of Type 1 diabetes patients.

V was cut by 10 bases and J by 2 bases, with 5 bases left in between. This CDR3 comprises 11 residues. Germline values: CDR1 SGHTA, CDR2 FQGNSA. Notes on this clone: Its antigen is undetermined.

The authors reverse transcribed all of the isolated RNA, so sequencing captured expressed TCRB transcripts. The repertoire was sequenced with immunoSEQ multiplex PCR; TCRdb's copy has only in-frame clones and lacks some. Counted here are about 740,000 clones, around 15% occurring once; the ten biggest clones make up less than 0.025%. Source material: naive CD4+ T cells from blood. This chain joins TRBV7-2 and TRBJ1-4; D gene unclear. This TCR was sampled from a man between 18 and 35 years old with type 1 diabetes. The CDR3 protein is CATRTNEKLFF. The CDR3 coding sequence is TGTGCCACGAGGACTAATGAAAAACTGTTTTTT.